This T cell receptor (beta chain) was documented in a study of cytomegalovirus exposure and HLA in healthy donors. Libraries were prepared by immunoSEQ multiplex PCR; TCRdb keeps only in-frame clonotypes and omits some of them. The sample comprises 150,000 or so clones, roughly 80% of which are singletons, and approximately 10% rests with the top ten. Germline V gene sequence: CDR1 SGDLS, CDR2 YYNGEE. The CDR3 has 14 residues. The ends were cut back, 0 bases at V and 3 bases at J, with 9 bases in the middle. The TCR sequence derives from a man between 25 and 39 years old in good health and CMV-seropositive. V is TRBV9 and J is TRBJ1-1; D might be TRBD1 (6 bases). The sequenced sample consisted of PBMCs. The CDR3 is CASSVAGADTEAFF. For the CDR3, the DNA is TGTGCCAGCAGCGTAGCAGGGGCCGACACTGAAGCTTTCTTT.